The 10 T cell receptor beta chains listed next were all sequenced from one sample in a study of blood T cell repertoires in COVID-19. The method was immunoSEQ multiplex PCR; TCRdb's version includes in-frame clones alone and lacks a portion of them. The sample lists about 89,000 clones; around 93% were seen once. Sequenced: peripheral blood. Receptors originate from a human donor with active COVID-19. The donor label of this sample is uncertain.

This clone was detected only once. The chain employs TRBV27 and TRBJ2-7, with 11 nucleotides matching TRBD1. Germline CDR1 and CDR2: MNHEY and SMNVEV (reference sequence). CDR3 length: 19 amino acids. V was pared by 2 bases and J by 5 bases, with 17 bases of the junction left unmatched. CDR3 DNA sequence: TGTGCCAGCAGTTTACCCTCCTCGTCAGGACAGGGGGCGTTCCACGAGCAGTACTTC. Its translation: CASSLPSSSGQGAFHEQYF.

The genes are TRBV20-1 and TRBJ1-1, with D possibly TRBD1 on 6 matching bases. V gave up 3 bases and J gave up 0 bases, with 11 bases separating them. The CDR3 sequence is 14 residues long. Germline CDR1 reads DFQATT; CDR2 reads SNEGSKA (reference sequence). The CDR3 reads CSASPGQMNTEAFF. CDR3 sequence (DNA): TGCAGTGCTAGTCCCGGACAGATGAACACTGAAGCTTTCTTT.

V usage is TRBV4-2 and J usage is TRBJ1-2; 9 bases match TRBD1. CDR3 length: 14 amino acids. The trim removed 1 base at V and 8 bases at J, leaving 5 bases unmatched. Per germline, CDR1 LGHNA and CDR2 YNFKEQ. The CDR3 region is CASSQGGQGDGYTF. The DNA of the CDR3 is TGTGCCAGCAGCCAAGGGGGACAGGGAGACGGCTACACCTTC.

The chain has TRBV5-1 and TRBJ1-5; perhaps TRBD1 as D (5 bases). CDR1 is SGHRS, CDR2 YFSETQ, per germline. There are 15 residues in the CDR3. V lost 3 bases to trimming and J lost 7 bases, with 17 bases between them. CDR3 amino acids: CASSSHLGGEQPQHF. CDR3 coding DNA: TGCGCCAGCAGCTCGCACCTTGGGGGGGAGCAGCCCCAGCATTTT.

The chain links TRBV4-2 to TRBJ2-5, with 9 bases matching TRBD2. V lost 1 base to trimming and J lost 3 bases; unmatched junction nucleotides: 15. This CDR3 is built from 19 residues. Looked up from germline, CDR1 is LGHNA and CDR2 is YNFKEQ. CDR3 residues: CASSQVNSGGIFGKETQYF. CDR3 nucleotides: TGTGCCAGCAGCCAAGTAAATAGCGGGGGAATTTTTGGTAAAGAGACCCAGTACTTC.

V usage is TRBV18 and J usage is TRBJ1-2; D may be TRBD1 (6 bases). Looked up from germline, CDR1 is KGHSH and CDR2 is LQKENI. V dropped 4 bases and J dropped 2 bases, with 14 bases sitting between them. The CDR3 has 15 amino acids. The chain's CDR3 is CASSLTGTQNYGYTF. The DNA for the CDR3 is TGTGCCAGCTCACTAACCGGGACACAGAACTATGGCTACACCTTC.

The V and J genes are TRBV28 and TRBJ1-6; D is possibly TRBD1 (5 bases). Germline CDR1 and CDR2: MDHEN and SYDVKM. Trimming took off 3 bases at V and 10 bases at J, with 13 bases between the two ends. This CDR3 has 14 amino acids. The CDR3, as DNA: TGTGCCAGCAGTTTCCAGGGAGGTTTGTCACCCCTCCACTTT. Amino acid sequence: CASSFQGGLSPLHF.

The chain's CDR3 is CSAGGGTGIDEQFF. In DNA form, the CDR3 reads TGCAGCGCTGGGGGGGGGACAGGGATTGATGAGCAGTTCTTC. The rearrangement joins TRBV29-1 to TRBJ2-1; the match to TRBD1 covers 9 bases. This CDR3 contains 14 residues. V was clipped by 7 bases and J by 8 bases; unmatched bases: 12. The V gene's germline CDR1 is SQVTM and CDR2 ANQGSEA.

The chain links TRBV4-1 to TRBJ1-6; the D gene is possibly TRBD1 (5 bases). Germline-derived CDR1 and CDR2 are MGHRA and YSYEKL. The CDR3 is 14 residues long. Trimming took off 5 bases at V and 2 bases at J, with 7 bases between the two ends. CDR3 sequence: CASSRGTYNSPLHF. DNA of the CDR3: TGCGCCAGCAGCAGGGGAACCTATAATTCACCCCTCCACTTT.

V gene TRBV7-3 combines with J gene TRBJ1-6, with TRBD1 matching 7 bases. Germline V lookup: CDR1 SGHTA, CDR2 FQGTGA. This CDR3 is built from 14 residues. V lost 2 bases and J lost 5; bases outside the gene matches: 0. Here the CDR3 reads CASSLQGDNSPLHF. CDR3 sequence (DNA): TGTGCCAGCAGCTTACAGGGGGATAATTCACCCCTCCACTTT.